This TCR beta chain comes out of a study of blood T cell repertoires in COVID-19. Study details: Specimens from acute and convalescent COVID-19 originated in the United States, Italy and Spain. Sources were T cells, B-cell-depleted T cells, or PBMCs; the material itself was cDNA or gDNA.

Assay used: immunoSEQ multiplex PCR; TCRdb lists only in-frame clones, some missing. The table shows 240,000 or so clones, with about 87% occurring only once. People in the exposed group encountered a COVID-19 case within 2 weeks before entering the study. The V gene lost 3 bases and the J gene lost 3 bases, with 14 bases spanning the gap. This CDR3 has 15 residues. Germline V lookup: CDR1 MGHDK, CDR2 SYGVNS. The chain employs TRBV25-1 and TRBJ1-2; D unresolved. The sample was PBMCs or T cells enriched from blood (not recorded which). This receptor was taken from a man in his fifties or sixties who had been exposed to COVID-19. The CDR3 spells CASSDPAGWDYGYTF. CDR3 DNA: TGTGCCAGCAGTGACCCGGCGGGTTGGGACTATGGCTACACCTTC.